This T cell receptor (beta chain) originates from a study of blood T cell repertoires in COVID-19. Whole-study context: Sites across the United States, Italy and Spain contributed samples from acute and convalescent COVID-19.

In the original analysis: Estimation of nucleated cell counts was performed using reference gene primer amplification. Some clones are missing from TCRdb's copy, which holds only in-frame ones; the method was immunoSEQ multiplex PCR. From that table come the V and J calls and clone size; the DNA was used to work out D and trimming. Among hundreds of thousands of clones, about nine tenths were seen once, and the ten largest hold about 6.7%. Seattle-derived patients entered the study during active infection and were followed longitudinally. The TCR originated in an older woman with COVID-19, enrolled during active disease. Source material: peripheral blood.

The CDR3 region is CASSLSTGFDEKLFF. CDR3 bases: TGCGCCAGCAGCCTTTCGACAGGGTTTGATGAAAAACTGTTTTTT. V gene TRBV5-1 combines with J gene TRBJ1-4, with 7 bases that match TRBD1. CDR1 and CDR2 (germline): SGHRS, YFSETQ. Trimming cost V 4 bases and J 6 bases; bases outside gene matches: 9. The CDR3 is made up of 15 amino acids.